This TCR beta chain derives from a study of CD8+CD57+ T cells in acquired aplastic anemia. Turning to the study itself: Sorted cells (CD4+ and CD8+) yielded DNA amounts that averaged approximately 3 ug.

Previously, flow cytometry had revealed CD8+CD57+ cell expansion in the patients chosen for sequencing. Patients uniformly had severe acquired aplastic anemia. At blood sampling, none of the patients had yet received therapy. Profiling of TCR beta VDJ combinations and CDR3 sequences used genomic DNA as template. MiXCR, run by TCRdb on the reads, gives a single entry per CDR3 protein. In the table there are 150,000 to 200,000 distinct CDR3 sequences, over 70% of which are singletons. Findings and caveats of the study: The same twenty-nine CD8+ CDR3 sequences occurred in patients and in controls.

In regard to this clonotype: No antigen is known for it.

The TCR originated in a human donor with aplastic anemia. Input material: sorted CD4+, CD8+, or CD8+CD57+ T cells (not recorded which) from PBMCs.

The DNA for the CDR3 is TGTGCCAGCAGCCCACCGTTAGCGGGGGGGGAGACCCAGTACTTC. Translating it yields CASSPPLAGGETQYF. J is TRBJ2-5 and V is TRBV7-2; 11 bases match TRBD2. The CDR3 has 15 residues. The trim removed 5 bases at V and 5 bases at J, leaving 7 bases unmatched. Germline loops: CDR1 SGHTA, CDR2 FQGNSA.